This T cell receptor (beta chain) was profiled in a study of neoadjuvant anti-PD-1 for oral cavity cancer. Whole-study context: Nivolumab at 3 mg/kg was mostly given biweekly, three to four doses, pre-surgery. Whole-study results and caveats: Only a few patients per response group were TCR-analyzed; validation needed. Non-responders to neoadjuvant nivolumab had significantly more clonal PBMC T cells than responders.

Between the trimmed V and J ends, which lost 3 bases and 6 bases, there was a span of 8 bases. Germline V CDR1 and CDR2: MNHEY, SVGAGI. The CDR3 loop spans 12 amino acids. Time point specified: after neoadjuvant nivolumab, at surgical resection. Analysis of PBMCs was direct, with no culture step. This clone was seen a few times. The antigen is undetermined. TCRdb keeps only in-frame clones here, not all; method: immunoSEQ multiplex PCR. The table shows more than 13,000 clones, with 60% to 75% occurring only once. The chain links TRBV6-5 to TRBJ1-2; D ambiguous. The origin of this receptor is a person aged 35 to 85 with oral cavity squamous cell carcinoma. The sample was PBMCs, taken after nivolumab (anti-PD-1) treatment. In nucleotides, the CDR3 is TGTGCCAGCAGTTATCTGGGGAATGGCTACACCTTC. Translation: CASSYLGNGYTF.